This T cell receptor (beta chain) came from a study of shared clonotypes between healthy human individuals. The assay ran at deep level. Clones were read by immunoSEQ multiplex PCR, and TCRdb kept only the in-frame ones, dropping some. The sample contains about 1 million clones, around 74% of which appear only once. This clone has more than one count but fewer than ten. Its target is unknown. Broader study findings: How much donors shared clonotypes was expected to be affected by sequencing depth. A generally larger estimated richness was seen in naive subsets than in memory subsets.

This clonotype originated in a man aged 18-30 years in good health. The sequenced sample was memory CD4+ T cells sorted from blood. The subset here: CD45RA-negative fraction.

The CDR3, as DNA: TGTGCCAGCTCAACCGGGACAGAAAATTCACCCCTCCACTTT. It specifies CASSTGTENSPLHF. J is TRBJ1-6 and V is TRBV18, with 7 bases that match TRBD1. CDR1 is KGHSH, CDR2 LQKENI, per germline. J was trimmed by 7 bases and V by 5 bases; bases with no gene match: 5. This CDR3 contains 14 residues.